This T cell receptor (beta chain) was sequenced for a study of shared clonotypes between healthy human individuals. Overall study findings and caveats: Generation probabilities of non-shared clonotypes were lower (relative to those shared by all four donors). Apart from blood, nothing was sampled; tissue repertoires likely differ. Investigators expected sequencing depth to affect clonotype sharing among donors.

About this clone: Its target is unknown.

This CDR3 has 14 amino acids. V was trimmed by 0 bases and J by 7 bases, leaving 14 bases between them. Germline assignment: CDR1 SGHRS and CDR2 YFSETQ. Sequenced by immunoSEQ multiplex PCR; TCRdb stores in-frame clones only, minus some. The profile shows hundreds of thousands of clones, around 97% of them singletons. The healthy adult donors were HIV-negative and reported no recent acute infections or vaccinations. The chain recombines TRBV5-1 with TRBJ2-7, with D uncertain. Source material: naive CD4+ T cells sorted from blood. The subset is: CD45RA+ positively selected. This TCR derives from a woman aged 25 to 39 in good health. In DNA, the CDR3 is TGCGCCAGCAGCTTGGTGTCTCCCCCGGGTGAGCAGTACTTC. Protein product: CASSLVSPPGEQYF.